The subject of this entry is one T cell receptor (beta chain). TCRdb keeps only in-frame clones here, not all; method: immunoSEQ multiplex PCR. The data show tens of thousands of clones, around 85% seen once. The data stem from a study of blood T cell repertoires in COVID-19. Study information: Samples representing acute and convalescent COVID-19 were sourced from the United States, Italy and Spain.

Germline-derived CDR1 and CDR2 are SGHKS and YYEKEE (reference sequence). This CDR3 region has 15 residues. Trimming removed 4 bases from V and 1 base from J, with 12 bases in between. Specimen: peripheral blood. The sequence was collected from a man between 60 and 70 years old with active or convalescent COVID-19. The V and J genes are TRBV5-5 and TRBJ2-1; perhaps TRBD2 as D (5 bases). The CDR3 region is CASSKDPGSYNEQFF. DNA of the CDR3: TGTGCCAGCAGCAAAGACCCGGGGTCCTACAATGAGCAGTTCTTC.